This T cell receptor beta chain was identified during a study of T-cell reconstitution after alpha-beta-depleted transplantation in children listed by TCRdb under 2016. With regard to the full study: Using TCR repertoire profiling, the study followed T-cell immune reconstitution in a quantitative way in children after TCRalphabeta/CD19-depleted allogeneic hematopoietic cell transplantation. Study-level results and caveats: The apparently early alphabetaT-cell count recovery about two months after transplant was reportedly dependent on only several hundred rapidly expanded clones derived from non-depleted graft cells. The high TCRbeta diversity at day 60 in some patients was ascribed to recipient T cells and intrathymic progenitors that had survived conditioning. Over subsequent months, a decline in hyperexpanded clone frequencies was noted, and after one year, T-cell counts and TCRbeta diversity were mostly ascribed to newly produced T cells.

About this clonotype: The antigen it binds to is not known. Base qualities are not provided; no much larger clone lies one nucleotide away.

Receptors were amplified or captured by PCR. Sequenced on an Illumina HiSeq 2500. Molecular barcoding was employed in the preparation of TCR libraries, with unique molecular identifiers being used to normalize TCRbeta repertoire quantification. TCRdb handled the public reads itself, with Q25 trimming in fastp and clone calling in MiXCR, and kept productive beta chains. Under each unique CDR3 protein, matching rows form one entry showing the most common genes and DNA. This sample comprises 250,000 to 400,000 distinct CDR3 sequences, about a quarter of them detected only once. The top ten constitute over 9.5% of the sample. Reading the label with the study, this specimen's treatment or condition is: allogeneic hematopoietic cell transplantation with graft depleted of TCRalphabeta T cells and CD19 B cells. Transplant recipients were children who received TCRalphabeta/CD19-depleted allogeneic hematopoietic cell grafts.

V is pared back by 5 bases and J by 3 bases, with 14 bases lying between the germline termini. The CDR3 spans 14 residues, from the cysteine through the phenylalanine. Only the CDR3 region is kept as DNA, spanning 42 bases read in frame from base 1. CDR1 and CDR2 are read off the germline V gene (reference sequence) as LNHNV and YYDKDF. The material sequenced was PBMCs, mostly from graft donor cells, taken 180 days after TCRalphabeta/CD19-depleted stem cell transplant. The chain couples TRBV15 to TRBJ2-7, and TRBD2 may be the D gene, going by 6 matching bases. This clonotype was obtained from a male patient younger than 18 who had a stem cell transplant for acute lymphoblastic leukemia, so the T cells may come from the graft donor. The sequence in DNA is TGTGCCACCAGCGGTAAGCGGACTAACTACGAGCAGTACTTC. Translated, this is CATSGKRTNYEQYF.